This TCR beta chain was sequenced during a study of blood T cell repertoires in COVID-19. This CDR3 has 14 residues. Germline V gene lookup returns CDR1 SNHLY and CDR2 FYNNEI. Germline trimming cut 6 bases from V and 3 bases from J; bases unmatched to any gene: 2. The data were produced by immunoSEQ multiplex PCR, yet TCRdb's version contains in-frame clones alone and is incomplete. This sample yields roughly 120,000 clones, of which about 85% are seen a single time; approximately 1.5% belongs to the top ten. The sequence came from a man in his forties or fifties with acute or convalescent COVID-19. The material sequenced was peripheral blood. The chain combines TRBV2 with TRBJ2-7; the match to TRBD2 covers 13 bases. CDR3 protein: CASSGLAGVYEQYF. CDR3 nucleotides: TGTGCCAGCAGCGGACTAGCGGGGGTCTACGAGCAGTACTTC.